This TCR beta chain originates from a study of somatic mutations in cytotoxic T cells in rheumatoid arthritis. Study details: Several of the V beta antibody-stained T-cell populations were flow-sorted at nearly 100% purity; V beta1+ cells were among them and were sequenced for TCRB.

A note on this clone: The antigen remains unidentified.

Sequencing used immunoSEQ multiplex PCR; TCRdb keeps in-frame clones, though not all of them. This table holds about 20,000 clones, about 86% found once. Positive magnetic bead selection, which isolated the CD4+ and CD8+ cells, was followed by a flow cytometry check of purity. The CDR3 loop spans 15 amino acids. Germline lookup yields CDR1 SGHNT and CDR2 YENEEA. V was clipped by 0 bases and J by 3 bases, with 10 bases between them. The study, taken as a whole, reports: Significant differences in CD8+ T-cell clonality were not found between rheumatoid arthritis patients and healthy controls (age-matched). More than 20% of CD8+ cells belonged to the largest clone in about an eighth of the roughly 65 patients.

Material: CD8+ T cells sorted from blood. The clonotype originates from a woman aged 45-59 years in good health. J is TRBJ2-3 and V is TRBV11-3; D is tentatively TRBD1 or TRBD2 (5 bases each). In DNA, the CDR3 is TGTGCCAGCAGCTTAGATGGGGACGGAACAGATACGCAGTATTTT. Translating gives CASSLDGDGTDTQYF.